This entry lists 18 T cell receptor beta chains sequenced from one sample in a study of OX40 agonist ivuxolimab in advanced cancers. The method was the immunoSEQ multiplex PCR assay. In its TCRdb copy, this immuneACCESS table keeps in-frame sequences only and misses some clones. Where compared with another copy, unresolved V genes explain less than half of these, and the others have no known cause. The sample yields approximately 76,000 clones; roughly 85% were counted once. The ten top clones hold roughly 0.66% of the sample. The material was CD4+ or CD8+ T cells sorted from blood, obtained in a trial of the OX40 agonist ivuxolimab. Receptors were obtained from an adult with an advanced solid tumor such as melanoma, head and neck, liver or kidney cancer.

This sequence joins TRBV10-3 and TRBJ1-6; tentatively, D is TRBD1 (5 bases). The ends were cut back, 6 bases at V and 7 bases at J, with 16 bases in the middle. This CDR3 is 15 amino acids long. Germline V lookup: CDR1 ENHRY, CDR2 SYGVKD. CDR3 in DNA: TGTGCCATCAGCGCGGAGGACAAAGACAATTCACCCCTCCACTTT. Its protein is CAISAEDKDNSPLHF.

The rearrangement uses TRBV4-2 and TRBJ2-6, with 9 bases lining up with TRBD1. Germline assignment: CDR1 LGHNA and CDR2 YNFKEQ. V trimming: 0 bases; J trimming: 6 bases; junction bases outside the gene matches: 12. The CDR3 has 19 residues. The CDR3 is CASSQDSGTGTLMANVLTF. CDR3 DNA: TGTGCCAGCAGCCAAGATTCGGGGACAGGGACTCTGATGGCCAACGTCCTGACTTTC.

V usage is TRBV19 and J usage is TRBJ1-4; D is possibly TRBD1 (5 bases). Germline V CDR1 and CDR2: LNHDA, SQIVND (reference sequence). The CDR3 is 14 amino acids. V was shortened by 9 bases and J by 6 bases, with 17 bases between the two germline ends. The CDR3 DNA follows: TGTGCCAGCCAAGACCGGGACGGATATGAAAAACTGTTTTTT. It encodes CASQDRDGYEKLFF.

CDR3 in DNA: TGCGCCAGCAGCCCTCGTGGTGGACGGAACACTGAAGCTTTCTTT. Protein product: CASSPRGGRNTEAFF. This sequence joins TRBV5-1 and TRBJ1-1; D unclear. Deletions cut 4 bases from V and 1 base from J, with 14 bases between. The germline gives CDR1 SGHRS, CDR2 YFSETQ. The CDR3 loop spans 15 amino acids.

In this sample, this clone turned up a few times. The rearrangement joins TRBV5-5 to TRBJ1-1, with TRBD1 as a possible D gene (6 bases). Germline V CDR1 and CDR2: SGHKS, YYEKEE (reference sequence). This CDR3 is built from 15 residues. Trimming shortened V by 1 base and J by 3 bases, and 13 bases separated the two germline ends. The CDR3 DNA follows: TGTGCCAGCAGCTTGAGGGTGGACAGATACACTGAAGCTTTCTTT. The encoded protein is CASSLRVDRYTEAFF.

On this clone: It is unclear where the CDR3 begins or ends on the DNA, so no DNA is shown, and the CDR3 is as TCRdb lists it. The chain uses TRBV12-1 and TRBJ2-7; the table's D gene call, TRBD1, was not cross checked with the DNA. TRBV12-1 is labeled a pseudogene. Both ends counted, the CDR3 spans 17 residues. The CDR3 sequence: CASSDRDRGYFCYEQYF.

Note on this clone: At one end, the junction sequence differs from germline, possibly due to a read error. This specimen includes other DNA sequences encoding the same CDR3. V and J are TRBV6-1 and TRBJ2-7, with a weak D call TRBD2 (7 bases). Germline V gene data show CDR1 as MNHNS and CDR2 as SASEGT. The CDR3 is made up of 15 amino acids. The CDR3 region is CASNEGGQGSYEQYF. CDR3 in DNA: TGTGCCAGCAATGAGGGGGGGCAGGGGTCCTACGAGCAGTACTTT.

The gene calls are TRBV4-3 and TRBJ2-3, with 10 positions matching TRBD1. There are 18 residues in the CDR3. V lost 0 bases to trimming and J lost 4 bases; unmatched junction nucleotides: 10. CDR1 and CDR2 from the germline V gene are LGHNA and YSLEER. CDR3 region: CASSQDGGTGALPDTQYF. CDR3 coding DNA: TGCGCCAGCAGCCAAGATGGAGGGACAGGGGCCCTCCCAGATACGCAGTATTTT.

The rearrangement joins TRBV7-6 to TRBJ2-7; the match to TRBD1 covers 9 bases. This CDR3 region has 14 residues. With V trimmed by 5 bases and J by 2 bases, 4 bases remained unmatched. Germline CDR1 reads SGHVS; CDR2 reads FNYEAQ. The CDR3 reads CASSLRTGAYEQYF. The CDR3 bases are TGTGCCAGCAGCCTTCGGACAGGGGCCTACGAGCAGTACTTC.

The chain combines TRBV12-5 with TRBJ1-6; unclear D gene. CDR1 and CDR2 (germline): LGHNT, FRNRAP. CDR3 length equals 15 residues. V lost 4 bases and J 7 bases, leaving 14 bases between the germline ends. CDR3 nucleotides: TGTGCTAGTGGTTCCATACAGTTAAACAATTCACCCCTCCACTTT. Protein product: CASGSIQLNNSPLHF. The full variable domain, its missing parts supplied by reference TRBV12-5 and TRBJ1-6, is DARVTQTPRHKVTEMGQEVTMRCQPILGHNTVFWYRQTMMQGLELLAYFRNRAPLDDSGMPKDRFSAEMPDATLATLKIQPSEPRDSAVYFCASGSIQLNNSPLHFGNGTRLTVT.

In this sample, this clone turned up once. This rearrangement joins TRBV5-4 to TRBJ1-1, with 9 bases that match TRBD1. The germline V gene has CDR1 SGHNT and CDR2 YYREEE (reference sequence). The CDR3 totals 13 residues. Losses at the gene ends were 4 bases for V and 5 bases for J; bases not matched to a gene: 3. The CDR3 spells CASSKTGGTEAFF. The CDR3 DNA reads TGTGCCAGCAGCAAGACAGGGGGGACTGAAGCTTTCTTT.

V gene TRBV9 combines with J gene TRBJ2-3, with D maybe TRBD1 (6 bases). This CDR3 spans 14 amino acids. V lost 3 bases and J lost 4, with 12 bases in between. The germline gives CDR1 SGDLS, CDR2 YYNGEE. The CDR3 coding sequence is TGTGCCAGCAGCGCAGGGGTGAGGGCAGATACGCAGTATTTT. Residues: CASSAGVRADTQYF.

This chain joins TRBV7-6 and TRBJ2-7; D not certain. The CDR3 loop spans 14 amino acids. Germline assignment: CDR1 SGHVS and CDR2 FNYEAQ. Trimming cost V 4 bases and J 0 bases, with 10 bases left between them. CDR3 in amino acids: CASSWAADSYEQYF. The CDR3 DNA is TGTGCCAGCAGCTGGGCGGCAGACTCCTACGAGCAGTACTTC.

The V and J genes are TRBV18 and TRBJ1-1; unclear D gene. The V gene lost 2 bases and the J gene lost 1 base, with 5 bases spanning the gap. CDR1 and CDR2 (germline): KGHSH, LQKENI. The CDR3 runs 13 residues. The CDR3 is CASSPGENTEAFF. The DNA of the CDR3 is TGTGCCAGCTCACCAGGGGAGAACACTGAAGCTTTCTTT.

This clone was counted only a few times. The CDR3 region is CASSKQENTEAFF. In DNA form, the CDR3 reads TGTGCCAGCAGCAAGCAGGAGAACACTGAAGCTTTCTTT. The chain combines TRBV7-3 with TRBJ1-1; D remains ambiguous. The CDR3 has 13 amino acids. The V gene's germline CDR1 is SGHTA and CDR2 FQGTGA. V shed 5 bases and J shed 1 base, with 8 bases lying between them. Full variable domain (remainder filled in from reference TRBV7-3 and TRBJ1-1): GAGVSQTPSNKVTEKGKYVELRCDPISGHTALYWYRQSLGQGPEFLIYFQGTGAADDSGLPNDRFFAVRPEGSVSTLKIQRTERGDSAVYLCASSKQENTEAFFGQGTRLTVV.

In its sample, this clone was seen once. The rearrangement uses TRBV10-3 and TRBJ1-1; 8 bases line up with TRBD1. The CDR3 contains 15 residues. Germline assignment: CDR1 ENHRY and CDR2 SYGVKD. V was pared by 4 bases and J by 4 bases, with 8 bases of the junction left unmatched. This chain's CDR3 is CAISGTGTVGTEAFF. The CDR3 DNA reads TGTGCCATCAGTGGGACAGGGACCGTGGGCACTGAAGCTTTCTTT.

V gene TRBV7-3 combines with J gene TRBJ2-1; 10 bases are a match to TRBD1. J gave up 1 base and V 3 bases, and 3 bases lay outside the gene matches. The germline V gene has CDR1 SGHTA and CDR2 FQGTGA. The CDR3 is made up of 16 amino acids. This CDR3 is CASSFRQGASYNEQFF. CDR3 in DNA: TGTGCCAGCAGCTTCCGACAGGGGGCGTCCTACAATGAGCAGTTCTTC.

The chain links TRBV5-1 to TRBJ2-5, with TRBD2 identical over 8 bases. V shed 4 bases, J shed 2 bases, and the junction held 4 bases outside the gene matches. In germline, CDR1 is SGHRS, CDR2 YFSETQ. CDR3 size: 14 residues. CDR3 in DNA: TGCGCCAGCAGCCTAAGCGGGGGACAAGAGACCCAGTACTTC. Protein sequence: CASSLSGGQETQYF.